The 6 T cell receptor beta chains in this list originate from one sample, sequenced in a study of identical twins. A single record per CDR3 protein comes from TCRdb applying MiXCR to the 5' RACE reads. The sample has around 370,000 distinct CDR3 sequences; approximately 8.8% are singletons. Sequencing input: naive T cells sorted from blood. Receptors were obtained from a woman aged 50 to 60 in good health.

This clonotype came up a few times. The J gene is TRBJ1-2, the V gene TRBV5-1; TRBD1 aligns across 7 bases. The germline gives CDR1 SGHRS, CDR2 YFSETQ. The length of the CDR3 is 16 residues. Trimming took 0 bases from V and 2 from J; bases not matched to a gene: 7. CDR3 DNA sequence: TGCGCCAGCAGCTTGGCCGCCGGGACAGACAACTATGGCTACACCTTC. This encodes CASSLAAGTDNYGYTF.

As DNA, the CDR3 is TGTGCCAGCAGCGTAGGCCAGGGGATGAGCAATCAGCCCCAGCATTTT. Translating gives CASSVGQGMSNQPQHF. The rearrangement uses TRBV9 and TRBJ1-5; TRBD1 is a possible D gene (6 bases). Per the germline V gene, CDR1 is SGDLS and CDR2 is YYNGEE. Between the trimmed V and J ends, which lost 0 bases and 1 base, there was a span of 11 bases. There are 16 residues in the CDR3.

This clonotype was seen a few times. V and J are TRBV5-1 and TRBJ1-5; 10 positions agree with TRBD1. This CDR3 comprises 19 residues. Germline V gene lookup returns CDR1 SGHRS and CDR2 YFSETQ. The ends lost 4 bases at V and 6 bases at J; junction bases unmatched: 19. The CDR3 DNA follows: TGCGCCAGCAGCCCAACAGGATCGTCAGGACAGGGGGGCGGTCAGCCCCAGCATTTT. This gives the protein CASSPTGSSGQGGGQPQHF.

This chain links TRBV7-9 with TRBJ2-2; 12 positions agree with TRBD1. Trimming took 4 bases from V and 6 from J; bases not matched to a gene: 9. The CDR3 covers 17 residues. CDR1 and CDR2 from the germline V gene are SEHNR and FQNEAQ (reference sequence). The CDR3 sequence: CASSSLPGQGAPGELFF. For the CDR3, the DNA is TGTGCCAGCAGCTCCCTACCGGGACAGGGGGCCCCCGGGGAGCTGTTTTTT. Filled out from reference TRBV7-9 and TRBJ2-2, the complete variable domain reads DTGVSQNPRHKITKRGQNVTFRCDPISEHNRLYWYRQTLGQGPEFLTYFQNEAQLEKSRLLSDRFSAERPKGSFSTLEIQRTEQGDSAMYLCASSSLPGQGAPGELFFGEGSRLTVL.

This clonotype was counted a single time. The rearrangement uses TRBV16 and TRBJ2-1, with a possible D match to TRBD2 (6 bases). This CDR3 spans 13 amino acids. Between the trimmed V and J ends, which lost 0 bases and 8 bases, there was a span of 8 bases. Germline V gene sequence: CDR1 KGHSY, CDR2 FQNENV. CDR3 coding DNA: TGTGCCAGCAGCCAATCGGCGGGGTATGAGCAGTTCTTC. Protein product: CASSQSAGYEQFF.

This clonotype was detected a few times. The genes are TRBV12-5 and TRBJ2-2; 14 bases agree with TRBD2. In germline, CDR1 is LGHNT, CDR2 FRNRAP. The V and J ends lost 6 bases and 8 bases, in that order; junction bases with no gene match: 5. The CDR3 consists of 15 residues. The CDR3 sequence is CASGAGTSGSGELFF. CDR3 sequence (DNA): TGTGCTAGTGGAGCCGGGACTAGCGGGAGTGGGGAGCTGTTTTTT.